This T cell receptor beta chain appears in the sequencing data of a study of graft-versus-host responses after intestinal transplantation. Study details: Uniformly, recipients were administered anti-thymocyte globulin induction with subsequent tacrolimus and steroids for roughly three years. Findings and caveats of the study: Marrow from the recipient contained GvH clones, some of which had appeared first in ileum or blood.

In the case of this clone: Its antigen is unidentified.

The table came from immunoSEQ multiplex PCR; TCRdb's copy has only in-frame clones and leaves some out. The profile shows some 39,000 clones, roughly 91% of them singletons. The CDR3 is 15 residues long. Germline V gene data show CDR1 as LNHDA and CDR2 as SQIVND (reference sequence). V was pared by 5 bases and J by 5 bases, with 9 bases of the junction left unmatched. The input for sequencing was PBMCs, taken 260 to 270 days after transplant. The TCR comes from a human patient who received an intestinal transplant, so some T cells may come from the graft donor. This rearrangement joins TRBV19 to TRBJ2-7; TRBD1 matches at 10 bases. For the CDR3, the DNA is TGTGCCAGTAGTTTTGGGACAGGGGATTTCGACGAGCAGTACTTC. Translating gives CASSFGTGDFDEQYF.